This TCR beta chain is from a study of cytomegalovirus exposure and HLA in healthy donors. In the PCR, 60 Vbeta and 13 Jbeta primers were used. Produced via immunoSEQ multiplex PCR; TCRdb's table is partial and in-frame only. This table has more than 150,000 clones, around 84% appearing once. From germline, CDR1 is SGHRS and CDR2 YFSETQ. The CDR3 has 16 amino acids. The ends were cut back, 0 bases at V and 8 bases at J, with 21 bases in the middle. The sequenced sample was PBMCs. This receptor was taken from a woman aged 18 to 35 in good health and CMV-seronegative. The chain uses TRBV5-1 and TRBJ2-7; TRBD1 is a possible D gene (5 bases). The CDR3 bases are TGCGCCAGCAGCTTGGAAAATGGGGCAACAGGAACGAAGCAGTACTTC. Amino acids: CASSLENGATGTKQYF.